These 31 T cell receptor beta chains share one sample of origin, sequenced in a study of shared clonotypes between healthy human individuals. The repertoire was sequenced with immunoSEQ multiplex PCR; TCRdb's copy has only in-frame clones and lacks some. The sample comprises roughly 660,000 clones, 80% to 95% of which are singletons, and 34% rests with the top ten. Material: memory CD8+ T cells from PBMCs. The subset denotes: CD45RO+ cells pooled with CCR7-negative TemRA cells. These receptors were obtained from a man between 18 and 35 years old in good health. Some clones in this sample may be carry-over from other donors' samples.

This chain links TRBV6-1 with TRBJ2-5; 10 nucleotides match TRBD1. This CDR3 spans 19 amino acids. Unmatched junction bases numbered 14, after V lost 2 bases and J lost 2 bases. Germline-derived CDR1 and CDR2 are MNHNS and SASEGT. CDR3 sequence: CASSESYILPGQGQETQYF. In DNA, the CDR3 is TGTGCCAGCAGTGAATCCTATATTCTACCGGGACAGGGGCAAGAGACCCAGTACTTC.

V gene TRBV28 combines with J gene TRBJ2-2; 13 bases fit TRBD2. Germline trimming cut 3 bases from V and 5 bases from J; bases unmatched to any gene: 6. This CDR3 is 17 amino acids long. The germline CDR1 and CDR2 sequences are MDHEN and SYDVKM. The CDR3 protein is CASSLALAGGPTGELFF. CDR3 sequence (DNA): TGTGCCAGCAGTTTGGCACTAGCGGGAGGGCCTACCGGGGAGCTGTTTTTT.

The chain recombines TRBV6-5 with TRBJ2-5, with TRBD1 identical over 7 bases. Germline lookup yields CDR1 MNHEY and CDR2 SVGAGI. After removal of 4 bases from V and 3 bases from J, the junction contained 11 bases not matched to a gene. The CDR3 has 16 residues. CDR3 nucleotide sequence: TGTGCCAGCAGTTCCCCGGGACAGATTGGAAAAGAGACCCAGTACTTC. Its translation: CASSSPGQIGKETQYF.

Only a few counts were recorded for this clone. The CDR3 reads CASSGRTGVTGELFF. DNA of the CDR3: TGTGCCAGCAGCGGCCGGACAGGGGTGACCGGGGAGCTGTTTTTT. The chain has TRBV7-6 and TRBJ2-2, with 9 bases fitting TRBD1. Germline V gives CDR1 SGHVS, CDR2 FNYEAQ. CDR3 length: 15 residues. The V gene end was trimmed by 5 bases and the J gene end by 5 bases; junction bases not matched to a gene: 6.

The chain joins TRBV7-9 to TRBJ2-3; 16 bases are a match to TRBD2. V was pared by 5 bases and J by 6 bases, with 8 bases of the junction left unmatched. The CDR3 is made up of 17 amino acids. Germline V CDR1 and CDR2: SEHNR, FQNEAQ (reference sequence). The CDR3 DNA sequence: TGTGCCAGCAGCCCGGGACTAGCGGGAGGGCCGGGGGATACGCAGTATTTT. Its translation is CASSPGLAGGPGDTQYF.

The chain is built from TRBV2 and TRBJ1-1; D call uncertain. The V and J ends lost 2 bases and 5 bases respectively, with 9 bases between them. The CDR3 totals 13 residues. Germline values: CDR1 SNHLY, CDR2 FYNNEI. The CDR3 spells CASSETSGTEAFF. DNA of the CDR3: TGTGCCAGCAGTGAAACGTCCGGTACTGAAGCTTTCTTT. Together with reference TRBV2 and TRBJ1-1, the CDR3 gives the full variable domain: EPEVTQTPSHQVTQMGQEVILRCVPISNHLYFYWYRQILGQKVEFLVSFYNNEISEKSEIFDDQFSVERPDGSNFTLKIRSTKLEDSAMYFCASSETSGTEAFFGQGTRLTVV.

V and J are TRBV6-5 and TRBJ1-5, with a weak D call TRBD1 (5 bases). V gave up 2 bases and J gave up 6 bases, with 11 bases separating them. Germline V gives CDR1 MNHEY, CDR2 SVGAGI. CDR3 length: 14 amino acids. The CDR3 sequence: CASSYARGPQPQHF. CDR3 bases: TGTGCCAGCAGTTACGCCCGGGGCCCTCAGCCCCAGCATTTT.

This clone was seen only a few times. The chain employs TRBV4-1 and TRBJ2-5; D ambiguous. The J call is uncertain, as TRBJ2-7 better fits the DNA end. This CDR3 spans 13 amino acids. Looked up from germline, CDR1 is MGHRA and CDR2 is YSYEKL. In DNA form, the CDR3 reads TGCGCCAGCAGCCAAGGGAAGGGCTACGAGCAGTACTTC. Protein: CASSQGKGYEQYF.

The gene calls are TRBV5-1 and TRBJ2-7; D may match TRBD1 or TRBD2 (6 bases each). Trimming pared 4 bases from V and 2 bases from J, leaving 13 bases between. Per germline, CDR1 SGHRS and CDR2 YFSETQ. This CDR3 contains 14 residues. The CDR3 DNA reads TGCGCCAGCAGCCCTCGGGGGCAGACCTACGAGCAGTACTTC. Its translation is CASSPRGQTYEQYF.

The chain's CDR3 is CATRHRRRALDTQYF. DNA of the CDR3: TGTGCCACCCGACATCGGCGGAGGGCCTTGGATACGCAGTATTTT. V is TRBV21-1 and J is TRBJ2-3; the table's D call, TRBD2, has no DNA check behind it. TRBV21-1 is shown as a pseudogene. The CDR3 sequence is 15 residues long.

This rearrangement joins TRBV11-2 to TRBJ1-1; unclear D gene. Germline V lookup: CDR1 SGHAT, CDR2 FQNNGV. V lost 1 base and J lost 3, with 9 bases in between. CDR3 length equals 14 residues. The CDR3 loop reads CASSLGLLYTEAFF. DNA for the CDR3: TGTGCCAGCAGCTTAGGTCTTTTGTACACTGAAGCTTTCTTT.

The chain carries TRBV5-8 and TRBJ1-5, with a possible D match to TRBD1 (5 bases). The CDR3 totals 14 residues. V gave up 4 bases and J gave up 3 bases, with 11 bases separating them. Germline CDR1 and CDR2: SGHTS and YDEGEE. The CDR3 DNA reads TGTGCCAGCAGCGCCAGGGTACACAATCAGCCCCAGCATTTT. Translation gives CASSARVHNQPQHF.

V gene TRBV28 combines with J gene TRBJ1-1; D call uncertain. V was shortened by 5 bases and J by 1 base, with 14 bases between the two germline ends. Germline V CDR1 and CDR2: MDHEN, SYDVKM. This CDR3 spans 15 amino acids. In DNA, the CDR3 is TGTGCCAGCAGTCCGAGGGTATGGGGGAACACTGAAGCTTTCTTT. Its protein is CASSPRVWGNTEAFF.

This clone was detected only once. The chain joins TRBV2 to TRBJ2-1; 9 positions match TRBD1. The CDR3 spans 15 residues. Germline CDR1 and CDR2: SNHLY and FYNNEI. The V and J ends lost 3 bases and 7 bases, in that order; junction bases with no gene match: 7. The CDR3 sequence is CASSEWTGVFNEQFF. The CDR3 region has the DNA TGTGCCAGCAGTGAGTGGACAGGGGTTTTTAATGAGCAGTTCTTC.

The gene calls are TRBV9 and TRBJ2-2; 9 bases are a match to TRBD1. CDR3 size: 17 residues. V lost 4 bases to trimming and J lost 1 base; unmatched junction nucleotides: 8. Per germline, CDR1 SGDLS and CDR2 YYNGEE. This CDR3 reads CASSTPRGQGNTGELFF. DNA for the CDR3: TGTGCCAGCAGCACGCCCAGGGGACAGGGGAACACCGGGGAGCTGTTTTTT.

The chain is built from TRBV6-5 and TRBJ1-4, with unresolved D. Trimming removed 2 bases from V and 3 bases from J, with 13 bases in between. This CDR3 is built from 16 residues. In germline, CDR1 is MNHEY, CDR2 SVGAGI. The CDR3 sequence: CASSYLTRSANEKLFF. The CDR3 nucleotides read TGTGCCAGCAGTTACCTAACACGATCGGCTAATGAAAAACTGTTTTTT.

The V and J genes are TRBV7-9 and TRBJ2-7; a weak D match, TRBD1 (6 bases). CDR1 and CDR2 from the germline V gene are SEHNR and FQNEAQ (reference sequence). Trimming pared 4 bases from V and 2 bases from J, leaving 12 bases between. CDR3 size: 14 residues. The CDR3 sequence is CASSSPTGTYEQYF. The CDR3 DNA is TGTGCCAGCAGCTCCCCAACAGGGACCTACGAGCAGTACTTC.

The chain couples TRBV7-9 to TRBJ2-1; 8 bases are a match to TRBD2. This CDR3 is built from 15 residues. Germline CDR1 reads SEHNR; CDR2 reads FQNEAQ (reference sequence). Germline trimming cut 5 bases from V and 13 bases from J; bases unmatched to any gene: 16. CDR3 loop: CASSLSSVRSGEQFF. For the CDR3, the DNA is TGTGCCAGCAGCCTCAGCAGTGTCCGTAGCGGGGAACAGTTCTTC.

The CDR3 region is CASSQGLGRELFF. The CDR3 DNA follows: TGCGCCAGCAGCCAAGGCCTCGGCCGGGAGCTGTTTTTT. The J gene is TRBJ2-2, the V gene TRBV4-1; D not resolved. The CDR3 has 13 residues. Germline values: CDR1 MGHRA, CDR2 YSYEKL. With 1 base removed from V and 9 bases from J, the gap between germline ends came to 9 bases.

This chain connects TRBV5-1 to TRBJ2-5; TRBD2 aligns across 10 bases. CDR1 is SGHRS, CDR2 YFSETQ, per germline. The CDR3 is 16 amino acids. V lost 6 bases to trimming and J lost 4 bases; unmatched junction nucleotides: 12. The CDR3 nucleotides are TGCGCCAGCACCACATGGAGCGGGAGGGCCGGAGAGACCCAGTACTTC. This encodes CASTTWSGRAGETQYF.

This clone was detected once. CDR3 coding DNA: TGTGCCATCAGTGGGGTGTGGGCCTACAATGAGCAGTTCTTC. Translated: CAISGVWAYNEQFF. The chain has TRBV10-3 and TRBJ2-1; D uncertain. This CDR3 is built from 14 residues. Germline-derived CDR1 and CDR2 are ENHRY and SYGVKD. V was trimmed by 4 bases and J by 2 bases, leaving 9 bases between them.

The count of this clone is one. The chain couples TRBV19 to TRBJ1-2; TRBD1 agrees at 7 bases. The CDR3 covers 16 residues. Trimming cost V 5 bases and J 4 bases; bases outside gene matches: 13. Germline CDR1 and CDR2: LNHDA and SQIVND (reference sequence). The CDR3, as DNA: TGTGCCAGTAGTCCCGGACCGACAGGGTGGGGCTATGGCTACACCTTC. This translates into CASSPGPTGWGYGYTF.

The genes are TRBV27 and TRBJ1-2, with TRBD1 matching 8 bases. V dropped 5 bases and J dropped 5; count of bases not matched to a gene: 13. This CDR3 region has 16 residues. CDR1 and CDR2 (germline): MNHEY, SMNVEV (reference sequence). CDR3 DNA sequence: TGTGCCAGCAGTCCTTCGACAGGGGAGGAAAATTATGGCTACACCTTC. Protein: CASSPSTGEENYGYTF.

The rearrangement uses TRBV28 and TRBJ2-7, with D possibly called TRBD1 or TRBD2 (6 bases each). Trimming shortened V by 7 bases and J by 3 bases, and 13 bases separated the two germline ends. CDR3 length equals 13 residues. Looked up from germline, CDR1 is MDHEN and CDR2 is SYDVKM. The CDR3 sequence is CASTGAASYEQYF. The CDR3 region has the DNA TGTGCCAGCACGGGGGCCGCCAGCTACGAGCAGTACTTC. The whole variable domain, filled in from reference TRBV28 and TRBJ2-7, reads DVKVTQSSRYLVKRTGEKVFLECVQDMDHENMFWYRQDPGLGLRLIYFSYDVKMKEKGDIPEGYSVSREKKERFSLILESASTNQTSMYLCASTGAASYEQYFGPGTRLTVT.

V usage is TRBV28 and J usage is TRBJ1-5, with 8 bases aligning to TRBD1. Germline V gene lookup returns CDR1 MDHEN and CDR2 SYDVKM. J was trimmed by 7 bases and V by 5 bases; bases with no gene match: 7. This CDR3 is built from 14 residues. This CDR3 is CASSTDRDGQPQHF. The DNA for the CDR3 is TGTGCCAGCAGTACGGACAGGGACGGACAGCCCCAGCATTTT.

This clone showed up just once. One end of the junction does not line up with germline, which may come from a read error. The rearrangement uses TRBV15 and TRBJ2-5; tentatively, D is TRBD2 (6 bases). CDR1 is LNHNV, CDR2 YYDKDF, per germline (reference sequence). The CDR3 is made up of 13 amino acids. CDR3 protein: CAISVRGMETQYF. The CDR3 region has the DNA TGTGCCATCAGCGTTCGCGGGATGGAGACCCAGTACTTC. Using reference TRBV15 and TRBJ2-5 for the parts outside the CDR3, the full variable domain is DAMVIQNPRYQVTQFGKPVTLSCSQTLNHNVMYWYQQKSSQAPKLLFHYYDKDFNNEADTPDNFQSRRPNTSFCFLDIRSPGLGDTAMYLCAISVRGMETQYFGPGTRLLVL.

V and J are TRBV9 and TRBJ2-2; unclear D gene. Trimming removed 0 bases from V and 7 bases from J, with 4 bases in between. The germline gives CDR1 SGDLS, CDR2 YYNGEE. The CDR3 totals 12 residues. CDR3 in amino acids: CASSVAFGELFF. DNA of the CDR3: TGTGCCAGCAGCGTAGCCTTCGGGGAGCTGTTTTTT.

The genes are TRBV9 and TRBJ2-6; 8 nucleotides align to TRBD1. The V gene end was trimmed by 1 base and the J gene end by 4 bases; junction bases not matched to a gene: 16. Germline CDR1 and CDR2: SGDLS and YYNGEE. This CDR3 spans 20 amino acids. The DNA for the CDR3 is TGTGCCAGCAGCGTAAGACTAGAGGGACAGGACAGGGCAGGGGCCAACGTCCTGACTTTC. Translating it yields CASSVRLEGQDRAGANVLTF. Combining the CDR3 with reference TRBV9 and TRBJ2-6 gives the whole variable domain DSGVTQTPKHLITATGQRVTLRCSPRSGDLSVYWYQQSLDQGLQFLIQYYNGEERAKGNILERFSAQQFPDLHSELNLSSLELGDSALYFCASSVRLEGQDRAGANVLTFGAGSRLTVL.

This sequence joins TRBV11-2 and TRBJ2-7, with TRBD1 as a possible D gene (5 bases). The CDR3 extends over 16 amino acids. Trimming took 0 bases from V and 2 from J, leaving 14 bases between them. From germline, CDR1 is SGHAT and CDR2 FQNNGV. The CDR3 loop reads CASSLDLQAAPYEQYF. The DNA of the CDR3 is TGTGCCAGCAGCTTAGATCTACAGGCAGCCCCCTACGAGCAGTACTTC.

For this clone: The junction and the germline gene differ at one end; a read error may be behind it. The chain employs TRBV12-5 and TRBJ2-1; perhaps TRBD2 as D (5 bases). Per germline, CDR1 LGHNT and CDR2 FRNRAP. The CDR3 consists of 16 residues. The CDR3 sequence is CASGLSVGGPWDEQFF. In DNA, the CDR3 is TGCGCTAGTGGTTTGAGTGTCGGAGGTCCCTGGGATGAGCAGTTCTTC.

The chain employs TRBV7-9 and TRBJ2-3; 7 nucleotides agree with TRBD1. The V gene end was trimmed by 5 bases and the J gene end by 0 bases; junction bases not matched to a gene: 8. The CDR3 has 16 residues. CDR1 is SEHNR, CDR2 FQNEAQ, per germline (reference sequence). The CDR3 DNA is TGTGCCAGCAGCCCCGGGACAGTAATTAGCACAGATACGCAGTATTTT. Translated: CASSPGTVISTDTQYF.